The 15 T cell receptor beta chains presented below share a single source sample, sequenced in a study of cytomegalovirus exposure and HLA in healthy donors. PCR used 60 Vbeta primers and 13 Jbeta primers. Here immunoSEQ multiplex PCR was the method, and the copy in TCRdb shows in-frame clones only, minus some. The sample includes about 200,000 clones, 65% to 85% of them seen just once. Material for sequencing was PBMCs. The source is a man in his thirties or forties in good health and CMV-seronegative.

The chain couples TRBV5-8 to TRBJ1-2; 9 bases are shared with TRBD1. CDR3 length: 15 residues. The V and J ends lost 6 bases and 5 bases, in that order; junction bases with no gene match: 11. Germline lookup yields CDR1 SGHTS and CDR2 YDEGEE. This CDR3 reads CASTYTGGFEYGYTF. As DNA, the CDR3 is TGTGCCAGCACATATACAGGGGGCTTTGAGTATGGCTACACCTTC.

The gene calls are TRBV6-6 and TRBJ2-2, with 8 bases fitting TRBD1. Per the germline V gene, CDR1 is MNHNY and CDR2 is SVGAGI (reference sequence). Trimming cost V 6 bases and J 3 bases; bases outside gene matches: 6. CDR3 length: 15 amino acids. The CDR3 sequence is CASSPGTGDTGELFF. The DNA of the CDR3 is TGTGCCAGCAGCCCCGGGACAGGAGACACCGGGGAGCTGTTTTTT.

The chain combines TRBV9 with TRBJ2-7; 11 nucleotides line up with TRBD1. Trimming cost V 4 bases and J 5 bases; bases outside gene matches: 5. Germline V gene sequence: CDR1 SGDLS, CDR2 YYNGEE. This CDR3 contains 14 residues. The CDR3 DNA is TGTGCCAGCAGCCCCAGGACAGGGGGCCACGAGCAGTACTTC. It encodes CASSPRTGGHEQYF.

CDR3 residues: CASSYSRTEANYGYTF. CDR3 sequence (DNA): TGTGCCAGCAGTTACTCGAGGACAGAAGCTAACTATGGCTACACCTTC. V is TRBV6-6 and J is TRBJ1-2; D possibly corresponds to TRBD1 (6 bases). Germline V gene lookup returns CDR1 MNHNY and CDR2 SVGAGI (reference sequence). V was pared by 0 bases and J by 0 bases, with 11 bases between. The CDR3 contains 16 residues.

The chain is built from TRBV18 and TRBJ1-5; 8 bases fit TRBD1. V gave up 0 bases and J gave up 2 bases; unmatched junction bases: 6. This CDR3 region has 17 residues. Looked up from germline, CDR1 is KGHSH and CDR2 is LQKENI. The CDR3 is CASSPPGGQVGNQPQHF. CDR3 sequence (DNA): TGTGCCAGCTCACCACCGGGGGGACAGGTGGGCAATCAGCCCCAGCATTTT.

The V and J genes are TRBV5-6 and TRBJ1-2; D is perhaps TRBD1 (6 bases). Germline-derived CDR1 and CDR2 are SGHDT and YYEEEE. The CDR3 loop spans 15 amino acids. V lost 4 bases, J lost 8 bases, and 21 bases lay in between. CDR3 nucleotide sequence: TGTGCCAGCAGCCCCGGACAGAACCTACTCTCCGGCTACACCTTC. This sequence encodes CASSPGQNLLSGYTF.

V usage is TRBV4-2 and J usage is TRBJ1-1; D gene unclear. Germline-derived CDR1 and CDR2 are LGHNA and YNFKEQ. The CDR3 spans 13 residues. V dropped 4 bases and J dropped 2 bases, with 8 bases sitting between them. CDR3 sequence (DNA): TGTGCCAGCAGCCGAGGATATAACACTGAAGCTTTCTTT. Amino acid sequence: CASSRGYNTEAFF.

This clone has just one count. The rearrangement joins TRBV6-4 to TRBJ2-3; D remains unclear. V lost 3 bases to trimming and J lost 9 bases, with 13 bases between them. The CDR3 sequence is 13 residues long. From germline, CDR1 is MRHNA and CDR2 SNTAGT. The CDR3 protein is CASSETLSLTQYF. The DNA of the CDR3 is TGTGCCAGCAGTGAGACTCTCAGTTTGACGCAGTATTTT.

The V call is TRBV19, the J call TRBJ2-1; tentatively, D is TRBD1 (6 bases). The germline V gene has CDR1 LNHDA and CDR2 SQIVND (reference sequence). V was pared by 0 bases and J by 7 bases, with 10 bases between. This CDR3 is built from 14 residues. The CDR3 DNA reads TGTGCCAGTAGTATAGATGGGGGCCGGAATGAGCAGTTCTTC. This translates into CASSIDGGRNEQFF.

This clone was seen a few times. This chain connects TRBV7-8 to TRBJ1-6; 7 bases agree with TRBD1. V gave up 1 base and J gave up 10 bases; unmatched junction bases: 7. The CDR3 is 15 residues long. Germline lookup yields CDR1 SGHVS and CDR2 FQNEAQ. The CDR3 DNA sequence: TGTGCCAGCAGCTTAGGTGGGACAGCAAAGTCACCCCTCCACTTT. It codes for CASSLGGTAKSPLHF.

This clone came up once. J is TRBJ1-1 and V is TRBV11-2; TRBD1 matches at 7 bases. This CDR3 is 14 amino acids long. V trimming: 6 bases; J trimming: 0 bases; junction bases outside the gene matches: 4. Germline V gene sequence: CDR1 SGHAT, CDR2 FQNNGV. CDR3 sequence: CASRFDRVNTEAFF. As DNA, the CDR3 is TGTGCCAGCAGATTCGACAGGGTGAACACTGAAGCTTTCTTT.

V gene TRBV7-8 combines with J gene TRBJ2-3; 8 bases agree with TRBD2. The CDR3 runs to 18 residues. V dropped 5 bases and J dropped 2; count of bases not matched to a gene: 15. Germline lookup yields CDR1 SGHVS and CDR2 FQNEAQ. The CDR3 region is CASSASRTSPFPTDTQYF. Written as DNA, the CDR3 is TGTGCCAGCAGCGCGTCGAGGACTAGCCCATTCCCCACAGATACGCAGTATTTT.

This clone was recorded once. V is TRBV2 and J is TRBJ1-6; TRBD1 might be the D (5 bases). Trimming shortened V by 7 bases and J by 2 bases, and 12 bases separated the two germline ends. The CDR3 spans 15 residues. Looked up from germline, CDR1 is SNHLY and CDR2 is FYNNEI. The CDR3 DNA sequence: TGTGCCAGCACCAGGGAAGCCACCTATAATTCACCCCTCCACTTT. Its translation: CASTREATYNSPLHF.

Here the CDR3 reads CASSAVANYGYTF. The CDR3 nucleotides read TGTGCCAGCAGTGCTGTAGCTAACTATGGCTACACCTTC. The chain joins TRBV2 to TRBJ1-2; D remains ambiguous. Trimming cost V 4 bases and J 0 bases, with 6 bases left between them. Germline V gene lookup returns CDR1 SNHLY and CDR2 FYNNEI. This CDR3 spans 13 amino acids.

This chain links TRBV5-5 with TRBJ2-1; no reliable D call. Looked up from germline, CDR1 is SGHKS and CDR2 is YYEKEE (reference sequence). The V end was cut by 4 bases, the J end by 10 bases, with 18 bases between. This CDR3 region has 14 residues. The CDR3 DNA reads as TGTGCCAGCAGCCCACTTATAACGCGAGAGGAGCAGTTCTTC. It encodes CASSPLITREEQFF.